This T cell receptor beta chain is drawn from a study of shared clonotypes between healthy human individuals. Method: immunoSEQ multiplex PCR; TCRdb's copy keeps in-frame clones and lacks some. The profile shows about 990,000 clones, around 78% of them singletons. The study enrolled healthy HIV-negative adults without recent acute infections or vaccinations as donors. Nashville, Tennessee was home to all donors, who were Caucasian adults. Germline V lookup: CDR1 MGHRA, CDR2 YSYEKL. CDR3 length: 17 residues. Unmatched junction bases numbered 12, after V lost 6 bases and J lost 4 bases. This chain uses TRBV4-1 with TRBJ1-2; 12 bases align to TRBD1. The clonotype originates from a young man in good health. Some clones in this sample may be carry-over from other donors' samples. The sequencing sample was made of memory CD4+ T cells from PBMCs. The subset here: CD45RA-negative fraction. The CDR3 nucleotides read TGCGCCAGCAGGCAGACCGGGACAGGGGGCGACGGCTATGGCTACACCTTC. Protein: CASRQTGTGGDGYGYTF.